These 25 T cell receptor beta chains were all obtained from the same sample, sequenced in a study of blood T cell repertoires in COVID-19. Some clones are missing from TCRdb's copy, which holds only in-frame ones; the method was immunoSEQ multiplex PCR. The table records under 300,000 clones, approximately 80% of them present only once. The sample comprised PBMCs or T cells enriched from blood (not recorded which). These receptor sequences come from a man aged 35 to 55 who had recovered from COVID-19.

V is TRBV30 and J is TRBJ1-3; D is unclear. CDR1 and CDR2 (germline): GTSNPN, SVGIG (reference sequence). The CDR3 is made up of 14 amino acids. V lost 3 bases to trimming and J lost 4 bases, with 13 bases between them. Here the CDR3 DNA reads TGTGCCTGGAGAAAGAAGGAGGCGGGAAACACCATATATTTT. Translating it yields CAWRKKEAGNTIYF.

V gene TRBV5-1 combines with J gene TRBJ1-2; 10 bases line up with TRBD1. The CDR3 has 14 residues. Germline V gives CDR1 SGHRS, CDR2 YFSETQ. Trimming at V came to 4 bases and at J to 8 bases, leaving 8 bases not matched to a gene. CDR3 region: CASSPGTGVGGYTF. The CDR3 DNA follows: TGCGCCAGCAGCCCCGGGACAGGGGTGGGCGGCTACACCTTC.

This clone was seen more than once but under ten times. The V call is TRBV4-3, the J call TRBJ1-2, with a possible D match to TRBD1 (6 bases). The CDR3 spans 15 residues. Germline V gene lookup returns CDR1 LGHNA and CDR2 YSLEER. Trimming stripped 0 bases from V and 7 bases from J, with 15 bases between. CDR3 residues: CASSQDMPGVVGYTF. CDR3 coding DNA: TGCGCCAGCAGCCAAGATATGCCAGGGGTGGTTGGCTACACCTTC.

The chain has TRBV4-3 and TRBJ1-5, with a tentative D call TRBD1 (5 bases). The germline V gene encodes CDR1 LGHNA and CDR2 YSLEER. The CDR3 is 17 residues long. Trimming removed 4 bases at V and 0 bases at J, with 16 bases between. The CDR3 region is CASSPSPERGSNQPQHF. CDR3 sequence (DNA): TGCGCCAGCAGCCCTTCTCCCGAAAGGGGTAGCAATCAGCCCCAGCATTTT.

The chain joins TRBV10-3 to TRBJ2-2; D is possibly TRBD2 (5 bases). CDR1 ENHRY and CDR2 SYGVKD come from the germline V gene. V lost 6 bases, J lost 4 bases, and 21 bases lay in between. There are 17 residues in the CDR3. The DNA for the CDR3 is TGTGCCATCAGGGACTTCAGGAACCTCCCGAGCACCGGGGAGCTGTTTTTT. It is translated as CAIRDFRNLPSTGELFF.

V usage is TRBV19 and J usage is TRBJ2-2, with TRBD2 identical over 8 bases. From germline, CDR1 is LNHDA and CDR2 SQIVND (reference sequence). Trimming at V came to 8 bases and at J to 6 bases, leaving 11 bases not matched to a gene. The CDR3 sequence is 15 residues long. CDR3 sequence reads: CASRVGSGTAGELFF. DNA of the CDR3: TGTGCCAGTCGAGTAGGTAGCGGGACCGCCGGGGAGCTGTTTTTT.

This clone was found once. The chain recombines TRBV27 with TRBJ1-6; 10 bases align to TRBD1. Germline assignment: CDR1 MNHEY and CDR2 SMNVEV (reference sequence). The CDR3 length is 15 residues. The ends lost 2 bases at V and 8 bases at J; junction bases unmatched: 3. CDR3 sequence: CASSLIGTGDSPLHF. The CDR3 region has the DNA TGTGCCAGCAGTTTAATAGGGACAGGGGATTCACCCCTCCACTTT.

Here the CDR3 reads CASSLGWGSGGRDEQYF. CDR3 in DNA: TGTGCCAGCAGCTTAGGTTGGGGATCGGGAGGGCGCGACGAGCAGTACTTC. The chain has TRBV7-9 and TRBJ2-7, with 8 bases identical to TRBD2. The germline CDR1 and CDR2 sequences are SEHNR and FQNEAQ (reference sequence). After removal of 1 base from V and 5 bases from J, the junction contained 13 bases not matched to a gene. The length of the CDR3 is 17 residues.

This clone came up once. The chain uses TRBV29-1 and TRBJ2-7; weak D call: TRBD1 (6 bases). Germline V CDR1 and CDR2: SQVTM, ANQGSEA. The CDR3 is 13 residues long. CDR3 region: CSATGHTSYEQYF. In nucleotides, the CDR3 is TGCAGTGCTACGGGACACACCTCCTACGAGCAGTACTTC.

The CDR3 protein is CAWSLTANYGYTF. In DNA, the CDR3 is TGTGCCTGGAGCCTAACCGCTAACTATGGCTACACCTTC. The genes are TRBV30 and TRBJ1-2; D remains ambiguous. Germline V gene data show CDR1 as GTSNPN and CDR2 as SVGIG (reference sequence). The germline V and J ends were trimmed by 3 bases and 0 bases, with 8 bases remaining between them. The CDR3 consists of 13 residues.

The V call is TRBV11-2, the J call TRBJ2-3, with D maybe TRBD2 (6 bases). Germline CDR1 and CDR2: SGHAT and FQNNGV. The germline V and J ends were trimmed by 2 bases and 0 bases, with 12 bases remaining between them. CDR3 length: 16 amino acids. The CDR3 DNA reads TGTGCCAGCAGCTTATTGCGGGGAGCGAGCACAGATACGCAGTATTTT. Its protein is CASSLLRGASTDTQYF.

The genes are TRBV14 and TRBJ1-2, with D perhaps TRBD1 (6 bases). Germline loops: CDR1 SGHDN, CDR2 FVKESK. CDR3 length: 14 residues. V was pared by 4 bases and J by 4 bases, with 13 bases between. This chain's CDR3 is CASSLSSGAYGYTF. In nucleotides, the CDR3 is TGTGCCAGCAGCCTCTCTTCAGGGGCCTATGGCTACACCTTC.

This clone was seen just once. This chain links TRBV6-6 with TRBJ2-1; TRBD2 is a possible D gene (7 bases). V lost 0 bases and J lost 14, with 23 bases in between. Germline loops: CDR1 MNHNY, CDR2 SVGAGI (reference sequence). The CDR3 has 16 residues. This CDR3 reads CASSYSNQGTTMTEFF. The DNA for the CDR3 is TGTGCCAGCAGTTACTCGAACCAGGGGACTACAATGACGGAGTTCTTC.

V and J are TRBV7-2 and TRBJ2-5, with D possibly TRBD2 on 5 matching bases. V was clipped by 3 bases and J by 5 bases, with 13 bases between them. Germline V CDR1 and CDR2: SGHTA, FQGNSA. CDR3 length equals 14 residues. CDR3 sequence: CASSFGRGGETQYF. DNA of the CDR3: TGTGCCAGCAGCTTTGGTCGGGGTGGCGAGACCCAGTACTTC.

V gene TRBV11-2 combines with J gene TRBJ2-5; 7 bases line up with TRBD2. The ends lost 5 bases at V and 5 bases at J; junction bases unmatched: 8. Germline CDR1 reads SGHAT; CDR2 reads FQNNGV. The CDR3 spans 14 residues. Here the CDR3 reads CASSPPAGDETQYF. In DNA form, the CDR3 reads TGTGCCAGCAGCCCCCCGGCGGGGGATGAGACCCAGTACTTC.

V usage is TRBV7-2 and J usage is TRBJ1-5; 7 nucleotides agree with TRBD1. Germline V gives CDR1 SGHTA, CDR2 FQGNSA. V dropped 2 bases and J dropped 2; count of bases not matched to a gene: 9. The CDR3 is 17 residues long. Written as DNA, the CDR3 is TGTGCCAGCAGCTTAAAACCGGGGACAGTAGGCAATCAGCCCCAGCATTTT. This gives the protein CASSLKPGTVGNQPQHF.

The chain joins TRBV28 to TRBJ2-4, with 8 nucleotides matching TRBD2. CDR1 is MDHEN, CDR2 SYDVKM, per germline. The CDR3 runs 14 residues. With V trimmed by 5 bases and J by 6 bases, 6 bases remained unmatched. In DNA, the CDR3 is TGTGCCAGCAGTCTCATAGCGGGATTAAACATTCAGTACTTC. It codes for CASSLIAGLNIQYF.

CDR3 region: CASSGTGGGNTGELFF. Here the CDR3 DNA reads TGTGCCAGCAGCGGTACAGGGGGAGGTAACACCGGGGAGCTGTTTTTT. The chain combines TRBV5-4 with TRBJ2-2; 8 nucleotides match TRBD1. This CDR3 comprises 16 residues. Trimming cost V 4 bases and J 2 bases; bases outside gene matches: 7. The germline V gene has CDR1 SGHNT and CDR2 YYREEE (reference sequence).

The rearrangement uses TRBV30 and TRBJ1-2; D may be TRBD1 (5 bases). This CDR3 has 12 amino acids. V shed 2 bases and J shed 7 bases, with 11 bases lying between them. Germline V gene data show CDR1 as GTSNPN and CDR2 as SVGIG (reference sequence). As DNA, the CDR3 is TGTGCCTGGAGTCCCAGGGAGGGTGGCTACACCTTC. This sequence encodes CAWSPREGGYTF.

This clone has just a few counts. CDR3 sequence (DNA): TGTGCCACCGGTACTGGCAATCAGCCCCAGCATTTT. It is translated as CATGTGNQPQHF. The V gene is TRBV24-1, the J gene TRBJ1-5; D ambiguous. CDR3 length equals 12 residues. The germline V gene has CDR1 KGHDR and CDR2 SFDVKD. Trimming took 9 bases from V and 2 from J, leaving 7 bases between them.

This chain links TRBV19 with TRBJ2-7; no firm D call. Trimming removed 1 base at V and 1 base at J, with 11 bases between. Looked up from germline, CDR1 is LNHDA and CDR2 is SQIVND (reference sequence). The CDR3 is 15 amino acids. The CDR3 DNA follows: TGTGCCAGTAGTATAGCCCTCCTTACTTCCTACGAGCAGTACTTC. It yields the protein CASSIALLTSYEQYF.

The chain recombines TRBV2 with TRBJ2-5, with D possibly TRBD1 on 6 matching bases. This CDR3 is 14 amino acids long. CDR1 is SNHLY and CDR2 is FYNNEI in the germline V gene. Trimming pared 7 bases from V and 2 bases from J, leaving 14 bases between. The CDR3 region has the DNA TGTGCCAGCAACACCCAGGGGAGACAAGAGACCCAGTACTTC. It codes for CASNTQGRQETQYF.

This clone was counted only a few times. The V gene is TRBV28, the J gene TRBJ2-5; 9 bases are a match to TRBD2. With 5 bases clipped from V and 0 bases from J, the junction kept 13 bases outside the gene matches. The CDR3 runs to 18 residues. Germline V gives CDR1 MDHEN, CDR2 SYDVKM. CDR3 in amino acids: CASSTRRPSGEYQETQYF. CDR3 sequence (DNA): TGTGCCAGCAGTACCCGCCGTCCTAGCGGGGAGTACCAAGAGACCCAGTACTTC.

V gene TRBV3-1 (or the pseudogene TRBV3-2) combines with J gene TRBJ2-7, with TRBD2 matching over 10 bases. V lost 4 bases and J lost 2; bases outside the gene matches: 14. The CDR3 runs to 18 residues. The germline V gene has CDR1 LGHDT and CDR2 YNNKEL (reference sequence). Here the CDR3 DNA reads TGTGCCAGCAGCCGAACGCTAGCACCACTAGCGGGAACCTACGAGCAGTACTTC. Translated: CASSRTLAPLAGTYEQYF.

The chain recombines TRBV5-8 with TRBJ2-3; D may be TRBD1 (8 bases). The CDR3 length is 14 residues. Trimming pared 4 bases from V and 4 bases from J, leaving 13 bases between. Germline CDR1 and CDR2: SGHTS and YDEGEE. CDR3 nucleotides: TGTGCCAGCAGCACAGGGGGGGCCGCAGATACGCAGTATTTT. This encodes CASSTGGAADTQYF.